These T cell receptor beta chains were read from a single sample in a study of T cell responses to AZD1222 COVID-19 vaccine. The repertoire was sequenced with immunoSEQ multiplex PCR; TCRdb's copy has only in-frame clones and lacks some. The repertoire consists of some 150,000 clones, with roughly 88% occurring once and the leading ten covering roughly 3%. The source was peripheral blood, collected on day 0 of AZD1222 vaccination. The source of these receptors is an adult in good health. The CDR3 runs from the conserved cysteine through the conserved F or W. A D gene is named only where the DNA matches it firmly. For some rows the clone size is stated as once, few or many, or as a class when expanded; others skip it.

abundance,v_gene,j_gene,d_gene,CDR3aa,CDR3nt
NA,TRBV7-2,TRBJ2-5,TRBD2,CASSLRLAGEETQYF,TGTGCCAGCAGCTTAAGACTAGCGGGAGAAGAGACCCAGTACTTC
many,TRBV11-2,TRBJ2-6,NA,CASSFIRAGANVLTF,TGTGCCAGCAGCTTTATCAGGGCTGGGGCCAACGTCCTGACTTTC
NA,TRBV6-2/TRBV6-3,TRBJ2-1,TRBD2,CASSYGTSGYNEQFF,TGTGCCAGCAGTTACGGGACTAGCGGCTACAATGAGCAGTTCTTC
NA,TRBV5-1,TRBJ2-5,NA,CASSLGQETQYF,TGCGCCAGCAGCTTGGGGCAAGAGACCCAGTACTTC
NA,TRBV13,TRBJ2-1,TRBD2,CASSLGASGTYNEQFF,TGTGCCAGCAGCTTAGGAGCCAGCGGGACTTACAATGAGCAGTTCTTC
once,TRBV11-2,TRBJ1-1,NA,CASSPERGGINMNTEAFF,TGTGCCAGCAGCCCCGAACGGGGAGGAATAAACATGAACACTGAAGCTTTCTTT
few,TRBV3-1/TRBV3-2,TRBJ2-1,TRBD2,CASSQFSLAGDRSGEQFF,TGTGCCAGCAGCCAGTTCTCTCTAGCGGGAGACCGTAGCGGTGAGCAGTTCTTC
NA,TRBV14,TRBJ1-1,NA,CASSQLSTGLYTEAFF,TGTGCCAGCAGCCAATTAAGTACAGGCCTATACACTGAAGCTTTCTTT
NA,TRBV6-5,TRBJ2-1,NA,CASPPGLAMNEQFF,TGTGCCAGCCCCCCGGGGCTAGCAATGAATGAGCAGTTCTTC
NA,TRBV30,TRBJ1-5,NA,CAWSPLGDQPQHF,TGTGCCTGGAGTCCGCTAGGGGACCAGCCCCAGCATTTT
NA,TRBV5-4,TRBJ2-7,NA,CASSSQTIPHEQYF,TGTGCCAGCAGCTCACAGACTATTCCCCACGAGCAGTACTTC
NA,TRBV30,TRBJ1-2,NA,CAWRQWDVQGSGYTF,TGTGCCTGGAGACAATGGGACGTACAGGGTTCAGGCTACACCTTC
NA,TRBV6-2/TRBV6-3,TRBJ2-1,NA,CASSYTGETEQFF,TGTGCCAGCAGTTATACCGGGGAGACCGAGCAGTTCTTC
NA,TRBV3-1/TRBV3-2,TRBJ2-7,NA,CASSQGIDRREQYF,TGTGCCAGCAGCCAAGGAATAGACAGGAGGGAGCAGTACTTC
NA,TRBV5-6,TRBJ2-7,NA,CASSFPGALGEQYF,TGTGCCAGCAGCTTCCCAGGGGCTCTGGGTGAGCAGTACTTC
once,TRBV12-3/TRBV12-4,TRBJ2-1,TRBD1,CASRRQGAGEEFF,TGTGCCAGCAGGCGACAGGGGGCGGGAGAGGAGTTCTTC
NA,TRBV5-1,TRBJ1-1,TRBD1,CASSLTGGLNTEAFF,TGCGCCAGCAGCTTAACAGGGGGACTGAACACTGAAGCTTTCTTT
NA,TRBV5-1,TRBJ2-2,TRBD2,CASSLPGLANTGELFF,TGCGCCAGCAGCTTGCCGGGACTAGCGAATACCGGGGAGCTGTTTTTT
NA,TRBV4-2,TRBJ2-7,TRBD2,CASSQEAAGSYEQYF,TGTGCCAGCAGCCAAGAAGCAGCGGGAAGCTACGAGCAGTACTTC
NA,TRBV7-2,TRBJ2-1,NA,CASSSGETSRAPLLREQFF,TGTGCCAGCAGCTCCGGGGAGACAAGCCGGGCCCCCCTTCTGAGAGAGCAGTTCTTC
NA,TRBV28,TRBJ1-1,NA,CASSRLGALNTEAFF,TGTGCCAGCAGCAGACTCGGGGCGTTGAACACTGAAGCTTTCTTT
NA,TRBV18,TRBJ2-3,TRBD2,CASSPAGGGGGSDTQYF,TGTGCCAGCTCACCCGCAGGCGGCGGGGGGGGCAGCGATACGCAGTATTTT
NA,TRBV3-1/TRBV3-2,TRBJ1-1,TRBD1,CASSQTGVMNTEAFF,TGTGCCAGCAGCCAAACAGGGGTTATGAACACTGAAGCTTTCTTT
NA,TRBV6-5,TRBJ2-1,NA,CASSYSAGEFNNEQFF,TGTGCCAGCAGTTACTCGGCAGGAGAATTTAACAATGAGCAGTTCTTC
NA,TRBV4-3,TRBJ1-6,NA,CASSQTTQGIGPRSPLHF,TGCGCCAGCAGCCAAACCACCCAGGGAATCGGGCCCCGTTCACCCCTCCACTTT
NA,TRBV27,TRBJ1-1,NA,CASRISERTVTEAFF,TGTGCCAGCAGGATCTCAGAACGGACTGTCACTGAAGCTTTCTTT
NA,TRBV14,TRBJ2-1,NA,CASSQFGYDEQFF,TGTGCCAGCAGCCAATTCGGGTACGATGAGCAGTTCTTC
many,TRBV5-4,TRBJ2-7,NA,CASSSGQFYEQYF,TGTGCCAGCAGCTCTGGACAGTTCTACGAGCAGTACTTC
NA,TRBV6-5,TRBJ1-1,TRBD1,CASRRQGNTEAFF,TGTGCCAGCAGAAGACAGGGGAACACTGAAGCTTTCTTT
NA,TRBV30,TRBJ2-2,NA,CAWKGQLNTGELFF,TGTGCCTGGAAAGGACAGCTAAACACCGGGGAGCTGTTTTTT
few,TRBV7-2,TRBJ1-6,NA,CASSLVGLTNSPLHF,TGTGCCAGCAGCTTAGTTGGACTGACGAATTCACCCCTCCACTTT
few,TRBV11-3,TRBJ1-1,NA,CASSLTGALNTEAFF,TGTGCCAGCAGTCTAACGGGGGCCTTAAACACTGAAGCTTTCTTT
NA,TRBV30,TRBJ2-7,TRBD1,CVGTGLNEQYF,TGTGTCGGGACAGGGTTGAACGAGCAGTACTTC
NA,TRBV10-3,TRBJ1-1,NA,CAISPTGTAERAFF,TGTGCCATCAGTCCCACCGGGACGGCCGAGAGAGCTTTCTTT
NA,TRBV14,TRBJ1-4,NA,CASSQEFTGKLFF,TGTGCCAGCAGCCAAGAGTTCACAGGAAAACTGTTTTTT
NA,TRBV9,TRBJ2-3,NA,CASTPIAMGTDTQYF,TGTGCCAGCACCCCGATAGCTATGGGCACAGATACGCAGTATTTT
NA,TRBV29-1,TRBJ1-1,NA,CSVAPANTEAFF,TGCAGCGTTGCCCCAGCGAACACTGAAGCTTTCTTT
NA,TRBV7-2,TRBJ1-6,NA,CASSLHRVDNSPLHF,TGTGCCAGCAGCCTACACAGGGTCGACAATTCACCCCTCCACTTT
once,TRBV6-5,TRBJ2-3,NA,CASSYLGAGDTQYF,TGTGCCAGCAGTTACCTTGGTGCGGGAGATACGCAGTATTTT
NA,TRBV13,TRBJ2-3,TRBD2,CASSFRTSVTDTQYF,TGTGCCAGCAGCTTCAGGACTAGCGTCACAGATACGCAGTATTTT
NA,TRBV3-1/TRBV3-2,TRBJ2-1,NA,CASSQGLGVYNEQFF,TGTGCCAGCAGCCAAGGGCTGGGGGTCTACAATGAGCAGTTCTTC